Following are 7 T cell receptor beta chains from one sample sequenced in a study of CD8 T cells in ankylosing spondylitis. Study-level results: Blood of patients with ankylosing spondylitis appeared to be characterized by a TCR beta motif of several highly homologous variants.

TCRdb itself ran the 5' RACE reads through MiXCR, one entry per CDR3 protein. The table shows fewer than 750,000 distinct CDR3 sequences, with roughly 19% occurring only once. No antigen is known for these receptors. The material sequenced was blood, either unsorted or a sorted T cell fraction (not recorded which). The source of these receptors is a male donor with ankylosing spondylitis.

This clonotype was seen a handful of times. The chain combines TRBV2 with TRBJ1-5, with D perhaps matching TRBD1 (5 bases). Germline CDR1 reads SNHLY; CDR2 reads FYNNEI. This CDR3 spans 15 amino acids. Trimming cost V 2 bases and J 8 bases, with 16 bases left between them. CDR3 in amino acids: CASSERGKSGEPQHF. The CDR3 DNA reads as TGTGCCAGCAGTGAAAGGGGCAAGTCCGGGGAGCCCCAGCATTTT.

This clonotype was recorded a few times. This chain connects TRBV29-1 to TRBJ2-1, with D possibly being TRBD2 (5 bases). V was shortened by 6 bases and J by 4 bases, with 7 bases between the two germline ends. The CDR3 contains 11 residues. Germline-derived CDR1 and CDR2 are SQVTM and ANQGSEA. The CDR3 reads CSVGVYNEQFF. The CDR3 DNA reads as TGCAGCGTGGGAGTTTACAATGAGCAGTTCTTC.

This clonotype was observed a handful of times. The chain couples TRBV6-2 or TRBV6-3 to TRBJ1-1; D remains unclear. CDR1 is MNHEY and CDR2 is SVGEGT in the germline V gene. The length of the CDR3 is 13 residues. V gave up 3 bases and J gave up 6 bases, with 11 bases separating them. The chain's CDR3 is CASSYSVGPEAFF. CDR3 DNA sequence: TGTGCCAGCAGTTATTCTGTCGGACCTGAAGCTTTCTTT.

This chain connects TRBV7-3 to TRBJ2-7; possible D gene TRBD1, 6 bases. Germline values: CDR1 SGHTA, CDR2 FQGTGA. Trimming took 5 bases from V and 6 from J, leaving 14 bases between them. The CDR3 loop spans 13 amino acids. The CDR3 loop reads CASSPSTGSEQYF. CDR3 coding DNA: TGTGCCAGCAGCCCCTCGACAGGATCCGAGCAGTACTTC.

This clonotype has a count of ten or more. The CDR3 sequence is CASSYLTSTDTQYF. In nucleotides, the CDR3 is TGTGCCAGCAGTTACCTGACTAGCACAGATACGCAGTATTTT. The V gene is TRBV6-5, the J gene TRBJ2-3; D is undetermined. Looked up from germline, CDR1 is MNHEY and CDR2 is SVGAGI. V lost 2 bases and J 0 bases, leaving 6 bases between the germline ends. The CDR3 runs to 14 residues.

CDR3 residues: CASSPTTLKGLNTGELFF. The CDR3 DNA follows: TGTGCCAGCAGTCCAACCACCCTGAAGGGACTTAACACCGGGGAGCTGTTTTTT. The chain is built from TRBV28 and TRBJ2-2; maybe TRBD2 (6 bases). V lost 5 bases, J lost 2 bases, and 21 bases lay in between. The germline CDR1 and CDR2 sequences are MDHEN and SYDVKM. The CDR3 extends over 18 amino acids.

This sequence joins TRBV4-2 and TRBJ2-1; TRBD2 aligns across 14 bases. The V gene's germline CDR1 is LGHNA and CDR2 YNFKEQ. The length of the CDR3 is 22 residues. Trimming removed 2 bases from V and 9 bases from J; junction bases left unmatched: 24. The CDR3, as DNA: TGTGCCAGCAGCCAACAGACCTTAACGGGACTAGCGGGAGTATTTGGGGATGTTGAGCAGTTCTTC. Residues: CASSQQTLTGLAGVFGDVEQFF.